Sequencing of this T cell receptor beta chain was carried out in a study of naive and memory T cell subsets. The beta constant-region primer was an equimolar mix of two oligonucleotides covering TRBC1 and TRBC2. Ligated cDNA was amplified by four rounds of PCR with nested alpha and beta constant-region primers and SP2. A 12-nucleotide UMI and the SP2 primer were added to the cDNA 3' end by oligonucleotide ligation. TCRdb passed the UMI-ligation and nested PCR reads through MiXCR, listing each CDR3 protein once. The table lists tens of thousands of distinct CDR3 sequences, approximately 11% of them singletons, with around 0.13% in the top ten. Deletions cut 5 bases from V and 3 bases from J, with 9 bases between. The CDR3 is made up of 12 amino acids. Germline assignment: CDR1 DFQATT and CDR2 SNEGSKA (reference sequence). This clonotype was seen at least ten times. Antigen: not known. Findings and limits, study-wide: A few larger clonotypes appeared in naive repertoires, especially CD8, possibly memory cells re-expressing CD45RA. TCR counts from RNA may reflect activation-linked expression changes. Diversity fell and Gini index rose from naive through CM, EM, EMRA.

Four subsets defined by CD45RA and CD27 were sorted after CD3, CD4, CD8 and live/dead staining. The sequence was collected from a human donor in good health. The genes are TRBV20-1 and TRBJ2-3; maybe TRBD2 (6 bases). The material sequenced was naive CD4+ T cells from blood. The CDR3 nucleotides are TGCAGTGCTCAGCGGGCTACAGATACGCAGTATTTT. The encoded protein is CSAQRATDTQYF.